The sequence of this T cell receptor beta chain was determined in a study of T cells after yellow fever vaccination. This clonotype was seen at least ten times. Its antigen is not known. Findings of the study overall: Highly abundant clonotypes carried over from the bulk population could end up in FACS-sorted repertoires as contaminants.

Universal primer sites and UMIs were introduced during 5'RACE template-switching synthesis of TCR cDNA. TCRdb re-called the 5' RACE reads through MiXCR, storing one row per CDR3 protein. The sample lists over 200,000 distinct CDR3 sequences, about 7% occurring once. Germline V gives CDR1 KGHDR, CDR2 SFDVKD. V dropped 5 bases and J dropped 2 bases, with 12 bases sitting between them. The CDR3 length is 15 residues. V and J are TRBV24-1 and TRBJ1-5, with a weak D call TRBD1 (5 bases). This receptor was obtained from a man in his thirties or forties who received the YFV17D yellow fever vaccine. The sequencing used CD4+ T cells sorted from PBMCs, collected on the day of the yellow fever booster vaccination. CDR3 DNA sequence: TGTGCCACCAGTGGGGTAGGGGACGGCAATCAGCCCCAGCATTTT. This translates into CATSGVGDGNQPQHF.